This TCR beta chain was sequenced during a study of Graves' ophthalmopathy and Graves' hyperthyroidism. Study-level background: The stable label applied to hyperthyroidism with no ophthalmopathy within 18 months of follow-up.

Remarks on this clonotype: What it binds is unknown.

Findings and caveats of the study: Blood also carried most expanded thyroid clonotypes exceeding 0.001 frequency. Ophthalmopathy versus stable hyperthyroidism: 13-signature model gave 85% to 90% sensitivity, 75% to 83% specificity.

TCR beta CDR3 amplification used RNA transcripts. An initial RT-PCR round employing HTBI primers preceded a second-round multiplex PCR. TCRdb re-derived calls from the multiplex PCR reads in MiXCR, one entry per CDR3 protein. The sample includes over a million distinct CDR3 sequences, about two fifths of them seen just once. The CDR3 loop spans 14 amino acids. CDR1 SQVTM and CDR2 ANQGSEA come from the germline V gene. Trimming took 6 bases from V and 0 from J; bases not matched to a gene: 6. The sequence was obtained from an adult man with Graves' hyperthyroidism. The rearrangement links TRBV29-1 to TRBJ2-3, with 7 bases lining up with TRBD1. Sequencing was done on a sample of peripheral blood or thyroid tissue (not recorded which). DNA of the CDR3: TGCAGCGTAGTGGACAGGTCTAGCACAGATACGCAGTATTTT. Encoded protein: CSVVDRSSTDTQYF.